The sequence of this TCR beta chain was determined in a study of human thymus T cells (dated by TCRdb to 2019 to 2021). A note on the overall study: The study characterized TCR alpha and beta repertoires from under 10 infant thymus samples and a few related peripheral blood samples. Donor ages ranged from 7 to 244 days, and the cohort comprised 5 to 7 male and a couple of female infants. The research as a whole found: Biased V and J gene segment usage appeared to be present in both thymic and peripheral blood repertoires. Thymus samples yielded on average approximately 840,000 unique TCRB clonotypes, compared with about 80,000 from blood samples. According to the related research, thymic TCR repertoires were highly overlapping among unrelated individuals.

The immunoSEQ multiplex PCR assay was used to amplify the TCRB and TCRAD loci from a standardized amount of quality-controlled genomic DNA. The amplicons covered the V(D)J region and were long enough to include the CDR3 and to identify the V and J genes. The amplicons were sequenced on an Illumina platform via the commercial immunoSEQ service. The published analysis was carried out like this. Primer bias and sequencing errors were corrected as previously described, and TCRAD and TCRB definitions were based on the IMGT database. Analysis of the repertoires was done with immunoSEQ Analyzer 3.0 and VDJTools and included basic statistics, V/J segment usage, diversity estimates, rarefaction and pairwise overlap. To estimate diversity, the Chao1, ChaoE, Efron-Thisted, Shannon and inverse Simpson indices were applied, and diversity was also estimated on datasets down-sampled to the smallest sample. Repertoire overlap was determined by strict matching of CDR3 nucleotide sequence, V gene and J gene, and Jaccard-based multidimensional scaling clustering was applied. This immuneACCESS table, as held by TCRdb, lists in-frame sequences with V and J called but not all clones. Of the missing ones, under half trace to an unresolved V gene in checked studies; the others have no known cause. That table gives V, J and clone size, and the DNA gave D and trimming. The sample yields tens of thousands of clones; around 95% were counted once. In total, the top ten clones hold 0.03% to 0.035% of the sample.

Thymus tissue was obtained as surgical resects removed during corrective cardiac surgery. The donors were immunologically healthy infants in Finland who had open corrective cardiac surgery for congenital heart defects. Thymocytes were released mechanically from tissue and stored at -70 °C as pellets of roughly 8.5-32 million cells. Genomic DNA was extracted from frozen cell pellets with a QIAsymphony instrument. Concerning this clone itself: Its recognized antigen is unknown. Base quality data are lacking; no much larger clone is found one base away.

V ends up 3 bases short and J 7 bases short, with an unmatched junction base count of 7. From a lookup of the germline V gene (reference sequence), CDR1 and CDR2 are MNHEY and SMNVEV. From cysteine to phenylalanine, the CDR3 is 15 amino acids long. Only the CDR3 DNA stays, 45 bases, in frame from base 1. The chain couples TRBV27 to TRBJ1-4, with 8 bases aligning to TRBD1. The sequence derives from a girl less than two years old with a congenital heart defect but otherwise immunologically healthy. The material sequenced was thymus tissue. Read as DNA, the sequence is TGTGCCAGCAGTTTCCGGGCAGGGGGCCGTGAAAAACTGTTTTTT. Its protein product is CASSFRAGGREKLFF.